This T cell receptor (beta chain) was identified in a study of response to subunit inactivated influenza vaccine. J lost 6 bases, V lost 2 bases, and 8 bases had no gene match. The CDR3 loop spans 16 amino acids. CDR1 is SEHNR, CDR2 FQNEAQ, per germline (reference sequence). From the RT-PCR reads, TCRdb called clonotypes with MiXCR, one entry per CDR3 protein. The table records about 800,000 distinct CDR3 sequences, around 21% of them present only once. This receptor was obtained from a man aged 50-59 years who received an inactivated influenza vaccine. The chain recombines TRBV7-9 with TRBJ2-1; 9 bases are a match to TRBD2. The material sequenced was PBMCs from blood, taken about 5 days after vaccination. CDR3 in DNA: TGTGCCAGCAGCTTATCCCCTAGCGGGATCTTCAATGAGCAGTTCTTC. Its translation: CASSLSPSGIFNEQFF.